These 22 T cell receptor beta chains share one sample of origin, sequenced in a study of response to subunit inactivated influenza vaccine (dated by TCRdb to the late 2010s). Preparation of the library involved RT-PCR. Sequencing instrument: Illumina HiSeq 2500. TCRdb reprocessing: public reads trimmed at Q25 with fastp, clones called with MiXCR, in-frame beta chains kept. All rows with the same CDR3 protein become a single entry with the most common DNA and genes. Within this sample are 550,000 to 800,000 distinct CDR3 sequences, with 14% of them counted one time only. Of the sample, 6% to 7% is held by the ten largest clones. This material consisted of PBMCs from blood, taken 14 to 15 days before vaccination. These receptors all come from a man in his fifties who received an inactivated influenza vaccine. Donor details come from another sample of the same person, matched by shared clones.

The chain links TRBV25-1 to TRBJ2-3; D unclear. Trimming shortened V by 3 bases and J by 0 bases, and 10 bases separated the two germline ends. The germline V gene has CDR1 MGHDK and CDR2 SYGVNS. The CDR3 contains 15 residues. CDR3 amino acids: CASSDAASSTDTQYF. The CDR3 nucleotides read TGTGCCAGCAGTGATGCTGCATCTAGCACAGATACGCAGTATTTT.

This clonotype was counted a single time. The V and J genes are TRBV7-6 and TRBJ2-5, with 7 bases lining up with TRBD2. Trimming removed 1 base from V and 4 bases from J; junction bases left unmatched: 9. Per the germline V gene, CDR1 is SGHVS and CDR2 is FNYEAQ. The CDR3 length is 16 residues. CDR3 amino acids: CASSLEARLAAETQYF. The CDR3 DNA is TGTGCCAGCAGCTTAGAAGCCAGACTAGCAGCAGAGACCCAGTACTTC.

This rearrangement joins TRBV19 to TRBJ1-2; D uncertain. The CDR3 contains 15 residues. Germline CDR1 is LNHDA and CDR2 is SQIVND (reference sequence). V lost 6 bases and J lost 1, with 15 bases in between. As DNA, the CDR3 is TGTGCCAGTAGCGAATCGGCGGTGGGTAACTATGGCTACACCTTC. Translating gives CASSESAVGNYGYTF.

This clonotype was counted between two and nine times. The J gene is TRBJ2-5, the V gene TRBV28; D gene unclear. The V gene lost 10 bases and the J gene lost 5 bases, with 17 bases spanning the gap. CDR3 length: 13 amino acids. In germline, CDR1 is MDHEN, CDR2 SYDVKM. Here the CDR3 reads CATLPSARETQYF. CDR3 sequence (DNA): TGTGCCACCCTTCCAAGTGCTAGGGAGACCCAGTACTTC.

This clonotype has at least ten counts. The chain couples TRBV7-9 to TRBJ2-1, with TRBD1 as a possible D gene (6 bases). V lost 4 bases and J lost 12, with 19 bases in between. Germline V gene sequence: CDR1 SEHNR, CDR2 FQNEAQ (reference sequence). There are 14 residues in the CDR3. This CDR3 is CASSSDRFLRSQFF. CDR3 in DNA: TGTGCCAGCAGCTCAGACAGGTTTCTAAGGTCGCAGTTCTTC.

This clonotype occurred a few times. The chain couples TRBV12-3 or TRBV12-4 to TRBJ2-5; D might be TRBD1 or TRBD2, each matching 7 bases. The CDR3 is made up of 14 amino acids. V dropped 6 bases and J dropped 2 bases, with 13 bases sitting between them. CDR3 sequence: CASSQGGKQETQYF. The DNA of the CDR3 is TGTGCCAGCAGCCAGGGGGGGAAACAAGAGACCCAGTACTTC.

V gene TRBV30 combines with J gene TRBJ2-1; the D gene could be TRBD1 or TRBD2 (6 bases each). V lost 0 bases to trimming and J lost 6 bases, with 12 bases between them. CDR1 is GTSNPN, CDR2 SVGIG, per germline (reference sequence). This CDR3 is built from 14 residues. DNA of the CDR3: TGTGCCTGGAGTGTAGGGGGGCCCACCAATGAGCAGTTCTTC. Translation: CAWSVGGPTNEQFF.

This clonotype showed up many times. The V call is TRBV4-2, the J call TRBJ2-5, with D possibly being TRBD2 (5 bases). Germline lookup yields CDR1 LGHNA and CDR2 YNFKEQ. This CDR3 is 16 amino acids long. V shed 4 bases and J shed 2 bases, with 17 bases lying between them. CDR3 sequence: CASSPSSAAEQETQYF. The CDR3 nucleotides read TGTGCCAGCAGCCCCTCGAGCGCAGCGGAGCAAGAGACCCAGTACTTC.

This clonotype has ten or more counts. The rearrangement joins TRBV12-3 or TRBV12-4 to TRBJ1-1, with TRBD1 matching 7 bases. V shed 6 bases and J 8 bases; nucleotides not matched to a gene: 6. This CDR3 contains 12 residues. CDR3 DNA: TGTGCCAGCAGCCCTGGGACAGTCGAAGCTTTCTTT. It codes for CASSPGTVEAFF.

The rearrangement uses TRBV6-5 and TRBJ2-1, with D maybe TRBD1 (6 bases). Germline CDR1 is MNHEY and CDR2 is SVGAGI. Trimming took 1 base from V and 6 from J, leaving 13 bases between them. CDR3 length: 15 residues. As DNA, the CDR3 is TGTGCCAGCAGTTACTTCCAGGGGTCTCGCAATGAGCAGTTCTTC. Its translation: CASSYFQGSRNEQFF.

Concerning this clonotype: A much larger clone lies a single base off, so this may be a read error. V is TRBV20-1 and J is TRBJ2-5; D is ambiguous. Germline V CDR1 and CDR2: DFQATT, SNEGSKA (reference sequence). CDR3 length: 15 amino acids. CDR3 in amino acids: CCARVFLGTAETQYF. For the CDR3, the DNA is TGCTGTGCTAGAGTTTTTCTGGGAACAGCGGAGACCCAGTACTTC.

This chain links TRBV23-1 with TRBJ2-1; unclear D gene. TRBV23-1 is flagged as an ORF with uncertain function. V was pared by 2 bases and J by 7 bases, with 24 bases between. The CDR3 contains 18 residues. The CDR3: CASSQRPIWTKLRNEQFF. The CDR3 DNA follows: TGCGCCAGCAGTCAAAGGCCGATTTGGACCAAGCTTAGGAATGAGCAGTTCTTC.

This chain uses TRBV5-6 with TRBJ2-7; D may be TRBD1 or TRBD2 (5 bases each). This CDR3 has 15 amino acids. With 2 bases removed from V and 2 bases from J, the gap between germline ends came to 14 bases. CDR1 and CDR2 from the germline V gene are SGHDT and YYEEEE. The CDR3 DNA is TGTGCCAGCAGCTTTTCCGGGACGGCAACCTACGAGCAGTACTTC. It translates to CASSFSGTATYEQYF.

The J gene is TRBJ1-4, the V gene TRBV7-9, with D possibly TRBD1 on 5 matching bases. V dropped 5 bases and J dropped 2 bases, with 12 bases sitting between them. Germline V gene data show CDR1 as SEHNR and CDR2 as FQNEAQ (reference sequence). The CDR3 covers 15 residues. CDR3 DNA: TGTGCCAGCAGCATCGATGGGGGGACTAATGAAAAACTGTTTTTT. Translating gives CASSIDGGTNEKLFF.

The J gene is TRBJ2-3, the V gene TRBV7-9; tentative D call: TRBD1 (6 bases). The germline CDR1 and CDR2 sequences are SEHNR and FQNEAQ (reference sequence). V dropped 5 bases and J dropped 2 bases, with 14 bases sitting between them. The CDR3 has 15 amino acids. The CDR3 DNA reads TGTGCCAGCAGCCCGGACAGATGGGCCACAGATACGCAGTATTTT. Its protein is CASSPDRWATDTQYF.

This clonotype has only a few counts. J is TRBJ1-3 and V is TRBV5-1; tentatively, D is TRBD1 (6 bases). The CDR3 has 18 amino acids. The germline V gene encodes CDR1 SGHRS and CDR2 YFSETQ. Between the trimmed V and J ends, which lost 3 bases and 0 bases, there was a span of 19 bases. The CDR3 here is CASSSTTRGIFSGNTIYF. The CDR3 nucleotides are TGCGCCAGCAGCTCTACCACAAGGGGGATATTCTCTGGAAACACCATATATTTT.

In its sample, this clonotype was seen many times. The chain's CDR3 is CASSQGQGAQPQHF. DNA of the CDR3: TGTGCCAGCTCACAAGGACAGGGGGCTCAGCCCCAGCATTTT. The J gene is TRBJ1-5, the V gene TRBV18; 11 nucleotides match TRBD1. This CDR3 spans 14 amino acids. Germline CDR1 reads KGHSH; CDR2 reads LQKENI. V was pared by 4 bases and J by 6 bases, with 2 bases of the junction left unmatched. The full variable domain, with the rest looked up from reference TRBV18 and TRBJ1-5, is NAGVMQNPRHLVRRRGQEARLRCSPMKGHSHVYWYRQLPEEGLKFMVYLQKENIIDESGMPKERFSAEFPKEGPSILRIQQVVRGDSAAYFCASSQGQGAQPQHFGDGTRLSIL.

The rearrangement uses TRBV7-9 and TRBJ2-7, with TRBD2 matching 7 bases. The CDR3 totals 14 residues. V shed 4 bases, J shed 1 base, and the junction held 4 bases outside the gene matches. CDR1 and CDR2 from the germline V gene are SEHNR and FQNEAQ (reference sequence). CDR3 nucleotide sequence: TGTGCCAGCAGCTCAGGAGCGGGATCCTACGAGCAGTACTTC. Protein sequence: CASSSGAGSYEQYF.

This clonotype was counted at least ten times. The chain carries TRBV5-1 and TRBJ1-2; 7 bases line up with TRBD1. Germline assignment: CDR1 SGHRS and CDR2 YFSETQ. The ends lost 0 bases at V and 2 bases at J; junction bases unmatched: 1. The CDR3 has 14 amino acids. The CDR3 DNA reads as TGCGCCAGCAGCTTGGGCAGGGGGAACTATGGCTACACCTTC. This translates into CASSLGRGNYGYTF. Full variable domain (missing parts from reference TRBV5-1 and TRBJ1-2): KAGVTQTPRYLIKTRGQQVTLSCSPISGHRSVSWYQQTPGQGLQFLFEYFSETQRNKGNFPGRFSGRQFSNSRSEMNVSTLELGDSALYLCASSLGRGNYGYTFGSGTRLTVV.

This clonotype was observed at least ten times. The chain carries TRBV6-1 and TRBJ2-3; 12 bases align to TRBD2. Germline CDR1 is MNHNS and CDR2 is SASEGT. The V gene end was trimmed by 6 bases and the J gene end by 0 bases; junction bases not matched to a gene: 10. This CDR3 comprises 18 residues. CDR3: CASRPTGTSGLSTDTQYF. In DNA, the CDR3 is TGTGCCAGCAGGCCCACCGGGACTAGCGGGCTTAGCACAGATACGCAGTATTTT.

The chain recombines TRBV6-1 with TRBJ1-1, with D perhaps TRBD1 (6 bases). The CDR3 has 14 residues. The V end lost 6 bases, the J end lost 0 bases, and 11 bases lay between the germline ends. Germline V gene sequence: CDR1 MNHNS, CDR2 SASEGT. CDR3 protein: CASSTGTLNTEAFF. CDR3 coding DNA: TGTGCCAGCAGCACCGGGACACTGAACACTGAAGCTTTCTTT.

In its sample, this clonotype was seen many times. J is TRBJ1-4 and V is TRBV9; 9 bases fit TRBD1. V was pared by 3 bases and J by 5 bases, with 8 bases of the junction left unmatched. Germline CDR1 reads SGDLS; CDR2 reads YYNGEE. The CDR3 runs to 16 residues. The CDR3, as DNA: TGTGCCAGCAGCGCCCACCTCGGGACAGGGAATGAAAAACTGTTTTTT. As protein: CASSAHLGTGNEKLFF.